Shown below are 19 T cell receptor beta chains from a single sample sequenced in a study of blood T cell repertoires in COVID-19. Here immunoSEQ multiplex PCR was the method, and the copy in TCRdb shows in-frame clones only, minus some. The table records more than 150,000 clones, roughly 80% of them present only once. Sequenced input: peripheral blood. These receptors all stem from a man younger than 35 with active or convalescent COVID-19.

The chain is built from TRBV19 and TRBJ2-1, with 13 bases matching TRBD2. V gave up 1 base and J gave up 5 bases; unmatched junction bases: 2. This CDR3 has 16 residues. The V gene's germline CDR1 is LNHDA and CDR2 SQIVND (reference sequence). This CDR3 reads CASSIAGLAGDNEQFF. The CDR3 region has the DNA TGTGCCAGTAGTATAGCCGGACTAGCGGGAGACAATGAGCAGTTCTTC.

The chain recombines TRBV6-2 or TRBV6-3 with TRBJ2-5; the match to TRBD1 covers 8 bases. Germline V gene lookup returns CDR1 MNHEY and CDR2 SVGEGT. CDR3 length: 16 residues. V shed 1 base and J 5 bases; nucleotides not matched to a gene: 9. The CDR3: CASSYLAGGATETQYF. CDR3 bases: TGTGCCAGCAGTTACTTGGCAGGGGGCGCGACGGAGACCCAGTACTTC.

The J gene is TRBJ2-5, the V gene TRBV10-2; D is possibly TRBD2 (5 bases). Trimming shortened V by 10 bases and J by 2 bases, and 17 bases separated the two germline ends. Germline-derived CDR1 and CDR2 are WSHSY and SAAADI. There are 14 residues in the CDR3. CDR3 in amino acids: CATTFGADQETQYF. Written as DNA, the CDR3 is TGCGCCACCACCTTTGGAGCGGATCAAGAGACCCAGTACTTC.

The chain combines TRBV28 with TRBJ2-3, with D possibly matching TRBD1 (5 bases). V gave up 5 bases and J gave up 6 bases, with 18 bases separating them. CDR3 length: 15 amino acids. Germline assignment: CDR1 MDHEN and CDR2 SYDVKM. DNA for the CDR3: TGTGCCAGCAGTCCCCAGGGTTTAAGTTTCGATACGCAGTATTTT. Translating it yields CASSPQGLSFDTQYF. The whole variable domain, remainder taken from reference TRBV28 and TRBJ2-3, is DVKVTQSSRYLVKRTGEKVFLECVQDMDHENMFWYRQDPGLGLRLIYFSYDVKMKEKGDIPEGYSVSREKKERFSLILESASTNQTSMYLCASSPQGLSFDTQYFGPGTRLTVL.

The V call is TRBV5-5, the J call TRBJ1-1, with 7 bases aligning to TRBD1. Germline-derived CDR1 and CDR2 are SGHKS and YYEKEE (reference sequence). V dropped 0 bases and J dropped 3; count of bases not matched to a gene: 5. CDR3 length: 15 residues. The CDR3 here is CASSLERGLDTEAFF. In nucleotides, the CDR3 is TGTGCCAGCAGCTTGGAAAGGGGGCTCGACACTGAAGCTTTCTTT.

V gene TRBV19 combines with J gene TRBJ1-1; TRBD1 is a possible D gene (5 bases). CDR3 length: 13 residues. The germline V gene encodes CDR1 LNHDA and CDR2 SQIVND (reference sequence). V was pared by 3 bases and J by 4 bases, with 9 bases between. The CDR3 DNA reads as TGTGCCAGTAGTATTAATAGGGGCACTGAAGCTTTCTTT. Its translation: CASSINRGTEAFF.

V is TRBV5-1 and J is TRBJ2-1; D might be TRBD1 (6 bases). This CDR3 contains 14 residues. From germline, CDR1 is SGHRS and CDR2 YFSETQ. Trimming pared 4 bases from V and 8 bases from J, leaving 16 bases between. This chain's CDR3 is CASSRLDSPDEQFF. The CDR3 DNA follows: TGCGCCAGCAGCCGACTGGACAGTCCCGATGAGCAGTTCTTC.

DNA for the CDR3: TGCGCCAGCAGGGGAGGTATAGGCGGGGGGGCTTATGAGCAGTTCTTC. It yields the protein CASRGGIGGGAYEQFF. V usage is TRBV10-2 and J usage is TRBJ2-1; TRBD2 matches 9 bases. After removal of 6 bases from V and 8 bases from J, the junction contained 14 bases not matched to a gene. This CDR3 spans 16 amino acids. Looked up from germline, CDR1 is WSHSY and CDR2 is SAAADI.

The DNA of the CDR3 is TGCGCCAGCAGCTTGGTGGGGGGTCAGGGTGCGGAGCAGTTCTTC. This encodes CASSLVGGQGAEQFF. V is TRBV5-1 and J is TRBJ2-1; D possibly corresponds to TRBD2 (6 bases). V was clipped by 0 bases and J by 10 bases, with 17 bases between them. The CDR3 consists of 15 residues. Per the germline V gene, CDR1 is SGHRS and CDR2 is YFSETQ. Variable domain in full (rest from reference TRBV5-1 and TRBJ2-1): KAGVTQTPRYLIKTRGQQVTLSCSPISGHRSVSWYQQTPGQGLQFLFEYFSETQRNKGNFPGRFSGRQFSNSRSEMNVSTLELGDSALYLCASSLVGGQGAEQFFGPGTRLTVL.

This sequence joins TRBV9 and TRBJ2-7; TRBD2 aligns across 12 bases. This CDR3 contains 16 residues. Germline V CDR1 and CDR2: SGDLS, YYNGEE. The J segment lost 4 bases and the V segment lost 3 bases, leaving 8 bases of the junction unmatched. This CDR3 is CASSAQPSGRVYEQYF. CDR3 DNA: TGTGCCAGCAGCGCCCAACCTAGCGGGAGGGTTTACGAGCAGTACTTC.

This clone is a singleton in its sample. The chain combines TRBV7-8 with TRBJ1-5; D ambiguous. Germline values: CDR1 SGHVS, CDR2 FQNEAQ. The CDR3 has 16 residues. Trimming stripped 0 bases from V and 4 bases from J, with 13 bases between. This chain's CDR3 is CASSLATPGSNQPQHF. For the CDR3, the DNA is TGTGCCAGCAGCTTAGCTACCCCGGGGTCGAATCAGCCCCAGCATTTT.

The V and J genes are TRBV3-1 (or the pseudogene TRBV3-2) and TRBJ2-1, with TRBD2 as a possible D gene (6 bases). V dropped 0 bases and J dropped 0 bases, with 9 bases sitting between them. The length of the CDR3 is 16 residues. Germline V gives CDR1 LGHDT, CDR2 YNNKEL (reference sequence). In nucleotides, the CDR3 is TGTGCCAGCAGCCAAGATGGGGGGAGCTCCTACAATGAGCAGTTCTTC. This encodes CASSQDGGSSYNEQFF.

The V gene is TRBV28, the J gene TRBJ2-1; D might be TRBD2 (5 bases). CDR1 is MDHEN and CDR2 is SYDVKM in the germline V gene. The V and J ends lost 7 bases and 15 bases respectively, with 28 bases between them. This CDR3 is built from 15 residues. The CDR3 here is CASTTPVYSGILWFF. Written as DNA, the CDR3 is TGTGCCAGCACCACCCCAGTCTATTCGGGGATCTTATGGTTCTTC.

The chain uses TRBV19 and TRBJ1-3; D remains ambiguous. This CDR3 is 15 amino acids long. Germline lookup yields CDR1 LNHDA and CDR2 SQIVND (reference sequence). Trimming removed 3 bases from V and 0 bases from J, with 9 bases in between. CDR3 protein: CASSIASFSGNTIYF. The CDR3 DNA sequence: TGTGCCAGTAGTATCGCGTCTTTCTCTGGAAACACCATATATTTT.

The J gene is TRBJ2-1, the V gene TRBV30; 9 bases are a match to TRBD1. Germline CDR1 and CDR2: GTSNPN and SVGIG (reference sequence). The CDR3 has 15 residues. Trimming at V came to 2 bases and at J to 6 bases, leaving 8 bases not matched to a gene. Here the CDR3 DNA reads TGTGCCTGGAGTCCATCCATGGGACAGGGCAATGAGCAGTTCTTC. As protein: CAWSPSMGQGNEQFF.

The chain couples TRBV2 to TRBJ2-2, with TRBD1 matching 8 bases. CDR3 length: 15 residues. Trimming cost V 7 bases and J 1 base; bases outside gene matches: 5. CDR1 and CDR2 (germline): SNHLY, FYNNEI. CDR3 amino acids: CASKGGQENTGELFF. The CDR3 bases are TGTGCCAGCAAGGGGGGACAGGAGAACACCGGGGAGCTGTTTTTT.

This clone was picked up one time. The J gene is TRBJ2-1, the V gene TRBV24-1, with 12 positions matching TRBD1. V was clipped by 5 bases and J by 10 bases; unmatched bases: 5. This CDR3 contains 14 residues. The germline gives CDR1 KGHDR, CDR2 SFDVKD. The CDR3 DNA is TGTGCCACCAGTGGGGGACAGGGGGCGTGGGAGCAGTTCTTC. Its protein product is CATSGGQGAWEQFF.

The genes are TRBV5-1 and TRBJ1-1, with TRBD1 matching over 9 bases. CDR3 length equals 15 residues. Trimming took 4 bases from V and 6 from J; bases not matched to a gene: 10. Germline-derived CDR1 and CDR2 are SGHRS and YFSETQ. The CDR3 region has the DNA TGCGCCAGCAGCCGACAGGACAGGGGATTATCTGAAGCTTTCTTT. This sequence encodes CASSRQDRGLSEAFF.

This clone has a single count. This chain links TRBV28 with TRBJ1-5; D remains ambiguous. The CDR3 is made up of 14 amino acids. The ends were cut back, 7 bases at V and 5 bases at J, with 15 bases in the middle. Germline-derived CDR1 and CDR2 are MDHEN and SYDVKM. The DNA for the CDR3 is TGTGCCAGCATTAAAGGGAGAGAGGATCAGCCCCAGCATTTT. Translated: CASIKGREDQPQHF. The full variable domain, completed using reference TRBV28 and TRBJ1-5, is DVKVTQSSRYLVKRTGEKVFLECVQDMDHENMFWYRQDPGLGLRLIYFSYDVKMKEKGDIPEGYSVSREKKERFSLILESASTNQTSMYLCASIKGREDQPQHFGDGTRLSIL.